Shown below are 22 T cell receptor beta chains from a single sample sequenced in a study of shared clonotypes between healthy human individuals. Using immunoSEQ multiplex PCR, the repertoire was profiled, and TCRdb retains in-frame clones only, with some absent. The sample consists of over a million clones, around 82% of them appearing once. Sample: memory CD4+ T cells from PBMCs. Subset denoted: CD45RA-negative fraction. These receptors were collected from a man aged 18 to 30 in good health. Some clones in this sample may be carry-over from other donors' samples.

In DNA form, the CDR3 reads TGTGCCAGCAGCCGTCGCGGTCTAGCGGGAGACGAGCAGTTCTTC. It is translated as CASSRRGLAGDEQFF. The chain employs TRBV7-9 and TRBJ2-1; the match to TRBD2 covers 10 bases. The CDR3 is 15 amino acids. CDR1 and CDR2 (germline): SEHNR, FQNEAQ (reference sequence). The V and J ends lost 5 bases and 10 bases, in that order; junction bases with no gene match: 11.

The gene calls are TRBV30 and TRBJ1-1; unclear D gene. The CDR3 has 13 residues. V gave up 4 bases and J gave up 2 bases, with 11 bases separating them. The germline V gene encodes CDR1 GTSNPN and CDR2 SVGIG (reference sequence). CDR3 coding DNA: TGTGCCTGGACGACGTACCTCAACACTGAAGCTTTCTTT. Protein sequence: CAWTTYLNTEAFF.

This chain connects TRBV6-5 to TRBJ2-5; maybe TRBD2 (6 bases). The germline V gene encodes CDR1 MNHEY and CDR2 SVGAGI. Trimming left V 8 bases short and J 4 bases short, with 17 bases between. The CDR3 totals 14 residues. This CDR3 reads CASLPYGGGETQYF. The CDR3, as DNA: TGTGCCAGCCTACCCTACGGGGGAGGAGAGACCCAGTACTTC.

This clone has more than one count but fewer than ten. CDR3 sequence reads: CASSQGTFYEQYF. The CDR3 DNA reads TGCGCCAGCAGCCAGGGCACCTTCTACGAGCAGTACTTC. V gene TRBV5-1 combines with J gene TRBJ2-7; the D gene is possibly TRBD1 (5 bases). The germline V gene has CDR1 SGHRS and CDR2 YFSETQ. This CDR3 is 13 amino acids long. Trimming cost V 4 bases and J 3 bases, with 11 bases left between them.

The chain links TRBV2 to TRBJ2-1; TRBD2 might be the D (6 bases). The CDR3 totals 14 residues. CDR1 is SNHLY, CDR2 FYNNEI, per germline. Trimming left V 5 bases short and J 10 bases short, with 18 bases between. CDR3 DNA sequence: TGTGCCAGCAGTTTACAGAGGCGGGAACGGGAGCAGTTCTTC. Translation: CASSLQRREREQFF. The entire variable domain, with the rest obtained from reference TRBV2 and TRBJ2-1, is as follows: EPEVTQTPSHQVTQMGQEVILRCVPISNHLYFYWYRQILGQKVEFLVSFYNNEISEKSEIFDDQFSVERPDGSNFTLKIRSTKLEDSAMYFCASSLQRREREQFFGPGTRLTVL.

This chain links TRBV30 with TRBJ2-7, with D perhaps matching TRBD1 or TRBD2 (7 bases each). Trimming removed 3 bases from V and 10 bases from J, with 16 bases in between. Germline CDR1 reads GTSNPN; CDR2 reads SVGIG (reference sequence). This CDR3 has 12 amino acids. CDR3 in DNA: TGTGCCTGGAGCCCAGACAGGGAGGGTCAGTACTTC. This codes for CAWSPDREGQYF.

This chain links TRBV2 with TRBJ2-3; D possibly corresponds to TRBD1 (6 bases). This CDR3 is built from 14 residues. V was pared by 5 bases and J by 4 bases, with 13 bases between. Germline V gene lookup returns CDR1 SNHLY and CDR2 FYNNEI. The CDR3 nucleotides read TGTGCCAGCAGTAGCCAGGGGAAGGCAGATACGCAGTATTTT. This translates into CASSSQGKADTQYF. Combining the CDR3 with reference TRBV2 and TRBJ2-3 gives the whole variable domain EPEVTQTPSHQVTQMGQEVILRCVPISNHLYFYWYRQILGQKVEFLVSFYNNEISEKSEIFDDQFSVERPDGSNFTLKIRSTKLEDSAMYFCASSSQGKADTQYFGPGTRLTVL.

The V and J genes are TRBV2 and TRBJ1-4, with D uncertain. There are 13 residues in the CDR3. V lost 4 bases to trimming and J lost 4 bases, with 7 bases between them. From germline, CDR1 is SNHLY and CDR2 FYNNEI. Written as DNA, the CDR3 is TGTGCCAGCAGTGTGGGCGTTAATGAAAAACTGTTTTTT. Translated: CASSVGVNEKLFF.

DNA of the CDR3: TGTGCCAGCAGCCAAGATTCAGGAGGGGTGCGTCAGCCCCAGCATTTT. This translates into CASSQDSGGVRQPQHF. The chain has TRBV4-2 and TRBJ1-5; weak D call: TRBD1 (5 bases). Trimming left V 0 bases short and J 6 bases short, with 15 bases between. This CDR3 has 16 residues. CDR1 and CDR2 from the germline V gene are LGHNA and YNFKEQ.

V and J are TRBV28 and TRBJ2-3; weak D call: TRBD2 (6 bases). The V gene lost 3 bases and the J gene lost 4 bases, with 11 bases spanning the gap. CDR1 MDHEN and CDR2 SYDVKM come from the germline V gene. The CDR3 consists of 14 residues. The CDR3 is CASSLGGKADTQYF. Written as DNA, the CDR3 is TGTGCCAGCAGTTTGGGGGGTAAGGCAGATACGCAGTATTTT.

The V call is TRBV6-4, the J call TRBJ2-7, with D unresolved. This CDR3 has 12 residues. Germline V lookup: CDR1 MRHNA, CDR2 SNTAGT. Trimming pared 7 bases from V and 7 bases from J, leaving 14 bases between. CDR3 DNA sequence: TGTGCCAGCACCCGCCCGTGTCAGGAGCAGTACTTC. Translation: CASTRPCQEQYF.

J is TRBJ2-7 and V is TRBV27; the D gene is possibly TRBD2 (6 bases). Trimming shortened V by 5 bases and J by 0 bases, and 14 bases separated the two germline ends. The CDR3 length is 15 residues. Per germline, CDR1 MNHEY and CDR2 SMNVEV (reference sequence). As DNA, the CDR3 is TGTGCCAGCAGTGTTCGGGACTTGCCCTCCTACGAGCAGTACTTC. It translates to CASSVRDLPSYEQYF.

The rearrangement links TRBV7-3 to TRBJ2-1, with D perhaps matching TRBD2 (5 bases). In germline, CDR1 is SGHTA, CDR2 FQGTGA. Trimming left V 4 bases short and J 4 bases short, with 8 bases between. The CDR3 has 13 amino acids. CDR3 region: CASSSGNYNEQFF. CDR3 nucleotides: TGTGCCAGCAGCTCCGGGAATTACAATGAGCAGTTCTTC.

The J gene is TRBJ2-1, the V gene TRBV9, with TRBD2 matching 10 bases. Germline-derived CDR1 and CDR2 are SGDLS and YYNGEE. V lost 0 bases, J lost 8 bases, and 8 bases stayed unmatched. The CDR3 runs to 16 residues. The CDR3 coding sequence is TGTGCCAGCAGCGTAGTGGGAGCGGGAGGGCCCGATGAGCAGTTCTTC. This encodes CASSVVGAGGPDEQFF.

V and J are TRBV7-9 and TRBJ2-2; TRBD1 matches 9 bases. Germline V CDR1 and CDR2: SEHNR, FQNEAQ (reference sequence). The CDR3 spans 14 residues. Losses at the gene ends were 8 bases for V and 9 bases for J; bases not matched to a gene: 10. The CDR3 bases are TGTGCCAGCGGGCAAGGGACAGGGTCAAGGGAGCTGTTTTTT. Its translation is CASGQGTGSRELFF. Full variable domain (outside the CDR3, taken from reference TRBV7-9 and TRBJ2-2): DTGVSQNPRHKITKRGQNVTFRCDPISEHNRLYWYRQTLGQGPEFLTYFQNEAQLEKSRLLSDRFSAERPKGSFSTLEIQRTEQGDSAMYLCASGQGTGSRELFFGEGSRLTVL.

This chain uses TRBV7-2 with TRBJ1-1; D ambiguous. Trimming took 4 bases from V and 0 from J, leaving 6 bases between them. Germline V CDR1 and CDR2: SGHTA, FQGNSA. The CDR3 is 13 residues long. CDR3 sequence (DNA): TGTGCCAGCAGCTATGGCCTGAACACTGAAGCTTTCTTT. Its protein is CASSYGLNTEAFF.

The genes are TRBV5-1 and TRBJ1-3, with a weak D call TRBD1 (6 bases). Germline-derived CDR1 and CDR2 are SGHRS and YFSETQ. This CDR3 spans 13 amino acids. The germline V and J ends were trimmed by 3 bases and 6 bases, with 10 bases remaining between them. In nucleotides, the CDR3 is TGCGCCAGCAGCTCAGGGGCGGCAAACACCATATATTTT. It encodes CASSSGAANTIYF. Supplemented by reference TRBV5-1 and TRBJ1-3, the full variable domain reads KAGVTQTPRYLIKTRGQQVTLSCSPISGHRSVSWYQQTPGQGLQFLFEYFSETQRNKGNFPGRFSGRQFSNSRSEMNVSTLELGDSALYLCASSSGAANTIYFGEGSWLTVV.

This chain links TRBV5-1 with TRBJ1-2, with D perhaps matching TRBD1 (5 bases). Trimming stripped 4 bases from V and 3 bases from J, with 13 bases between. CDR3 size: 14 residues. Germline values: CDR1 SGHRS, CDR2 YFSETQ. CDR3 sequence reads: CASSTPQGDYGYTF. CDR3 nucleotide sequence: TGCGCCAGCAGCACCCCGCAGGGCGACTATGGCTACACCTTC.

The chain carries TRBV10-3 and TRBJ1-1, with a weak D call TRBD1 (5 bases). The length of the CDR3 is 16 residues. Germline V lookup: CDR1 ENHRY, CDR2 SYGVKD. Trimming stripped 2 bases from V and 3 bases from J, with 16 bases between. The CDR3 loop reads CAISEMAGGAYTEAFF. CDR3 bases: TGTGCCATCAGTGAGATGGCAGGCGGGGCCTACACTGAAGCTTTCTTT.

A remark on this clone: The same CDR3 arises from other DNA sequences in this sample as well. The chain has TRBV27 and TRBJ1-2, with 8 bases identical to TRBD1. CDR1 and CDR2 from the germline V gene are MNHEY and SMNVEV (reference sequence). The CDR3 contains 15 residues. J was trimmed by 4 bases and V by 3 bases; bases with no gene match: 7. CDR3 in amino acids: CASSFRDRPSYGYTF. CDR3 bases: TGTGCCAGCAGTTTCCGGGACAGGCCTTCCTATGGCTACACCTTC.

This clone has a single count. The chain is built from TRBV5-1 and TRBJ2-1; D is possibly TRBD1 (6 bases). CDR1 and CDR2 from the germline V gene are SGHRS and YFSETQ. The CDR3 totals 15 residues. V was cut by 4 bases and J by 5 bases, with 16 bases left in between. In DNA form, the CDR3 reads TGCGCCAGCAGCCCAAGGGACACGAGGAACAATGAGCAGTTCTTC. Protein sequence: CASSPRDTRNNEQFF. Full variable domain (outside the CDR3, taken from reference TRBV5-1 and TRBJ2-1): KAGVTQTPRYLIKTRGQQVTLSCSPISGHRSVSWYQQTPGQGLQFLFEYFSETQRNKGNFPGRFSGRQFSNSRSEMNVSTLELGDSALYLCASSPRDTRNNEQFFGPGTRLTVL.

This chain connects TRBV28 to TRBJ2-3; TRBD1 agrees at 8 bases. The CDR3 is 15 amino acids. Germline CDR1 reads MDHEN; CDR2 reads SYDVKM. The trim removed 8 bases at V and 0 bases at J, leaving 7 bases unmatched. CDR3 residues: CASSTGTGSTDTQYF. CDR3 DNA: TGTGCCAGCTCGACCGGGACAGGTAGCACAGATACGCAGTATTTT.